This TCR beta chain is from a study of vaccination effects on CD4 cells after COVID-19. The V and J ends lost 3 bases and 7 bases respectively, with 10 bases between them. Germline V gene sequence: CDR1 SNHLY, CDR2 FYNNEI. CDR3 length equals 14 residues. The ViraFEST assay expanded antigen-specific CD4+ T cells with viral peptide pools before sequencing. Isolating CD4+ T cells followed approximately 10 days of culture. The study's findings and limits: Few convalescent patients were included, and no early post-infection timepoints were sampled. Just 1 of 255 vaccine-induced clones in healthy recipients was cross-reactive.

About this clone: Its antigen is unidentified.

The assay was immunoSEQ multiplex PCR, and TCRdb's table has in-frame clones only and misses some. The repertoire holds about 79,000 clones, with around 74% as singletons. This clonotype originated in a human donor who received a COVID-19 vaccine. The input for sequencing was CD4+ T cells from PBMCs cultured with HCoV-229E spike peptides, taken before COVID-19 vaccination. The chain employs TRBV2 and TRBJ1-6; a weak D match, TRBD1 (5 bases). Here the CDR3 reads CASSEQGPNSPLHF. CDR3 in DNA: TGTGCCAGCAGTGAGCAGGGACCGAATTCACCCCTCCACTTT.